Below, 15 T cell receptor beta chains from the same sample are listed, as sequenced in a study of T cell changes during pregnancy in multiple sclerosis. The data were produced by immunoSEQ multiplex PCR, yet TCRdb's version contains in-frame clones alone and is incomplete. The sample shows about 40,000 clones, roughly nine tenths of them seen only once. This sample comprised CD8+ T cells from peripheral blood mononuclear cells, obtained before pregnancy. The receptors here all came from a female donor with multiple sclerosis, enrolled in a pregnancy study.

Regarding this clone: Other DNA sequences in this specimen translate into the identical CDR3. The rearrangement joins TRBV28 to TRBJ2-7, with D unclear. Germline loops: CDR1 MDHEN, CDR2 SYDVKM. This CDR3 comprises 11 residues. With 5 bases removed from V and 3 bases from J, the gap between germline ends came to 5 bases. CDR3 protein: CASSPNYEQYF. The CDR3, as DNA: TGTGCCAGCAGTCCTAACTACGAGCAGTACTTC.

This chain joins TRBV4-1 and TRBJ2-1; possibly TRBD2 for D (5 bases). Germline V CDR1 and CDR2: MGHRA, YSYEKL. CDR3 length: 13 amino acids. The ends were cut back, 8 bases at V and 6 bases at J, with 14 bases in the middle. The CDR3 protein is CASGYGGGNEQFF. The CDR3 DNA is TGCGCCAGCGGCTACGGTGGAGGCAATGAGCAGTTCTTC.

This clone was recorded only once. CDR3 sequence reads: CASTSGMGNQPQHF. The CDR3 bases are TGTGCCAGTACTTCAGGGATGGGAAATCAGCCCCAGCATTTT. The chain combines TRBV19 with TRBJ1-5; weak D call: TRBD1 (5 bases). V was cut by 7 bases and J by 4 bases, with 14 bases left in between. Looked up from germline, CDR1 is LNHDA and CDR2 is SQIVND (reference sequence). This CDR3 is 14 amino acids long.

The rearrangement uses TRBV13 and TRBJ2-2; TRBD2 might be the D (5 bases). The CDR3 runs to 13 residues. CDR1 and CDR2 (germline): PRHDT, FYEKMQ (reference sequence). Trimming took 3 bases from V and 7 from J, leaving 9 bases between them. The CDR3 coding sequence is TGTGCCAGCAGCTTGGCCGAGGGCGGGGAGCTGTTTTTT. This codes for CASSLAEGGELFF.

The chain joins TRBV28 to TRBJ2-5; a possible D gene is TRBD2 (5 bases). V was cut by 6 bases and J by 0 bases, with 11 bases left in between. The germline V gene encodes CDR1 MDHEN and CDR2 SYDVKM. There are 14 residues in the CDR3. CDR3 protein: CASRYSGNQETQYF. DNA for the CDR3: TGTGCCAGCAGATACAGCGGAAACCAAGAGACCCAGTACTTC.

The chain couples TRBV2 to TRBJ2-1; TRBD2 matches at 8 bases. Germline V lookup: CDR1 SNHLY, CDR2 FYNNEI. J was trimmed by 4 bases and V by 4 bases; bases with no gene match: 9. The CDR3 has 16 amino acids. The CDR3 sequence is CASSVIDGRGYNEQFF. CDR3 DNA: TGTGCCAGCAGTGTTATCGACGGGAGGGGATACAATGAGCAGTTCTTC.

The rearrangement uses TRBV28 and TRBJ2-3, with TRBD2 identical over 9 bases. In germline, CDR1 is MDHEN, CDR2 SYDVKM. The J segment lost 3 bases and the V segment lost 1 base, leaving 5 bases of the junction unmatched. There are 16 residues in the CDR3. In DNA form, the CDR3 reads TGTGCCAGCAGTTTATATAGCGGGAGTAGAACAGATACGCAGTATTTT. It codes for CASSLYSGSRTDTQYF.

This clone has more than one count but fewer than ten. The chain couples TRBV9 to TRBJ2-7; TRBD1 might be the D (7 bases). V was clipped by 10 bases and J by 0 bases, with 17 bases between them. Germline values: CDR1 SGDLS, CDR2 YYNGEE. The CDR3 sequence is 14 residues long. The CDR3 loop reads CALKGGGTSYEQYF. The CDR3 region has the DNA TGTGCCCTCAAAGGGGGCGGGACCTCCTACGAGCAGTACTTC.

The rearrangement joins TRBV27 to TRBJ1-5, with D uncertain. This CDR3 is built from 13 residues. The V and J ends lost 4 bases and 0 bases respectively, with 4 bases between them. Germline lookup yields CDR1 MNHEY and CDR2 SMNVEV (reference sequence). Here the CDR3 reads CASSYNSNQPQHF. The CDR3 DNA reads TGTGCCAGCAGTTACAATAGCAATCAGCCCCAGCATTTT.

This chain joins TRBV5-5 and TRBJ2-7, with 11 bases matching TRBD2. CDR1 is SGHKS, CDR2 YYEKEE, per germline (reference sequence). This CDR3 spans 15 amino acids. J was trimmed by 3 bases and V by 5 bases; bases with no gene match: 7. The CDR3 region is CASSMATSGSYEQYF. DNA for the CDR3: TGTGCCAGCAGTATGGCCACTAGCGGGAGCTACGAGCAGTACTTC.

This clone was observed a few times. The rearrangement uses TRBV14 and TRBJ1-1, with 9 nucleotides matching TRBD1. Looked up from germline, CDR1 is SGHDN and CDR2 is FVKESK. Unmatched junction bases numbered 5, after V lost 5 bases and J lost 4 bases. The CDR3 is 14 amino acids. The CDR3 region is CASSIQGARTEAFF. DNA for the CDR3: TGTGCCAGCAGCATACAGGGGGCGCGCACTGAAGCTTTCTTT. Supplemented by reference TRBV14 and TRBJ1-1, the full variable domain reads EAGVTQFPSHSVIEKGQTVTLRCDPISGHDNLYWYRRVMGKEIKFLLHFVKESKQDESGMPNNRFLAERTGGTYSTLKVQPAELEDSGVYFCASSIQGARTEAFFGQGTRLTVV.

This clone showed up just once. The chain recombines TRBV7-9 with TRBJ2-5; D might be TRBD1 (6 bases). Germline lookup yields CDR1 SEHNR and CDR2 FQNEAQ (reference sequence). CDR3 size: 13 residues. V lost 9 bases and J lost 4, with 15 bases in between. The CDR3 DNA is TGTGCCAGTTTATCAGGGGCGAGAGAGACCCAGTACTTC. Residues: CASLSGARETQYF.

V and J are TRBV19 and TRBJ1-5; maybe TRBD1 (5 bases). Germline loops: CDR1 LNHDA, CDR2 SQIVND (reference sequence). The CDR3 is 13 amino acids. V was trimmed by 7 bases and J by 3 bases, leaving 10 bases between them. CDR3 amino acids: CASNKGSNQPQHF. As DNA, the CDR3 is TGTGCCAGTAATAAGGGGTCCAATCAGCCCCAGCATTTT.

The chain uses TRBV7-9 and TRBJ2-1; D is perhaps TRBD2 (5 bases). The V gene's germline CDR1 is SEHNR and CDR2 FQNEAQ (reference sequence). This CDR3 contains 13 residues. V was shortened by 5 bases and J by 9 bases, with 14 bases between the two germline ends. The CDR3 region is CASSPSRGGEQFF. The DNA for the CDR3 is TGTGCCAGCAGCCCCTCCCGGGGTGGTGAGCAGTTCTTC. Filled out from reference TRBV7-9 and TRBJ2-1, the complete variable domain reads DTGVSQNPRHKITKRGQNVTFRCDPISEHNRLYWYRQTLGQGPEFLTYFQNEAQLEKSRLLSDRFSAERPKGSFSTLEIQRTEQGDSAMYLCASSPSRGGEQFFGPGTRLTVL.

The rearrangement joins TRBV5-8 to TRBJ2-2, with 7 bases matching TRBD2. The length of the CDR3 is 16 residues. CDR1 and CDR2 (germline): SGHTS, YDEGEE. V gave up 2 bases and J gave up 4 bases; unmatched junction bases: 8. CDR3 sequence (DNA): TGTGCCAGCAGCTTCCTCGGACTAGTTACCACCGGGGAGCTGTTTTTT. It codes for CASSFLGLVTTGELFF. Variable domain in full (rest from reference TRBV5-8 and TRBJ2-2): EAGVTQSPTHLIKTRGQQATLRCSPISGHTSVYWYQQALGLGLQFLLWYDEGEERNRGNFPPRFSGRQFPNYSSELNVNALELEDSALYLCASSFLGLVTTGELFFGEGSRLTVL.